One sample yielded the 31 T cell receptor beta chains listed below, sequenced in a study of T cells in Graves' hyperthyroidism and ophthalmopathy. Researchers took RNA transcripts and amplified the TCR beta CDR3 regions from them. Carried out on the TCR CDR3, a first-round RT-PCR used the HTBI primer set. TCRdb reprocessed the multiplex PCR reads with MiXCR, giving one entry per CDR3 protein. The table records some 460,000 distinct CDR3 sequences, about a sixth of them present only once. The material sequenced was blood. The receptors shown here come from a woman between 18 and 29 years old with Graves' hyperthyroidism.

This clonotype was seen repeatedly, ten times or more. This chain links TRBV6-1 with TRBJ1-2, with 8 bases matching TRBD1. Per germline, CDR1 MNHNS and CDR2 SASEGT. V shed 6 bases, J shed 4 bases, and the junction held 10 bases outside the gene matches. The CDR3 covers 15 residues. CDR3 sequence (DNA): TGTGCCAGCAGGGACAGGACAGGGTCCGGCTATGGCTACACCTTC. Amino acid sequence: CASRDRTGSGYGYTF.

This clonotype has a handful of counts. The chain carries TRBV4-1 and TRBJ2-7, with TRBD1 matching over 8 bases. The CDR3 sequence is 17 residues long. Germline CDR1 and CDR2: MGHRA and YSYEKL. V lost 4 bases to trimming and J lost 3 bases; unmatched junction nucleotides: 14. CDR3: CASSRSNTGGDRYEQYF. CDR3 nucleotides: TGCGCCAGCAGCCGCTCAAACACAGGGGGAGACCGCTACGAGCAGTACTTC.

This clonotype was seen repeatedly, ten times or more. V and J are TRBV11-2 and TRBJ2-1, with D perhaps TRBD1 or TRBD2 (6 bases each). With 5 bases removed from V and 2 bases from J, the gap between germline ends came to 13 bases. Germline V gene lookup returns CDR1 SGHAT and CDR2 FQNNGV. The CDR3 consists of 15 residues. This CDR3 is CASSLTGGPYNEQFF. As DNA, the CDR3 is TGTGCCAGCAGCCTGACCGGGGGCCCCTACAATGAGCAGTTCTTC.

This clonotype has more than one count but fewer than ten. J is TRBJ2-2 and V is TRBV11-2; D is possibly TRBD2 (5 bases). Trimming removed 3 bases from V and 4 bases from J, with 9 bases in between. The CDR3 length is 14 residues. Germline CDR1 is SGHAT and CDR2 is FQNNGV. CDR3 nucleotide sequence: TGTGCCAGCAGCTTCTTAGGGAGCACCGGGGAGCTGTTTTTT. Translation: CASSFLGSTGELFF.

This clonotype has a count of ten or more. The genes are TRBV7-9 and TRBJ1-2; D uncertain. The CDR3 covers 16 residues. Trimming shortened V by 2 bases and J by 6 bases, and 19 bases separated the two germline ends. Looked up from germline, CDR1 is SEHNR and CDR2 is FQNEAQ (reference sequence). CDR3 residues: CASSLTGTFPENGYTF. The CDR3 region has the DNA TGTGCCAGCAGCTTAACGGGCACCTTCCCCGAGAATGGCTACACCTTC.

This clonotype was recorded at least ten times. The V gene is TRBV18, the J gene TRBJ1-1; a possible D gene is TRBD1 (5 bases). Germline V gives CDR1 KGHSH, CDR2 LQKENI. The CDR3 has 16 residues. Trimming stripped 3 bases from V and 1 base from J, with 15 bases between. CDR3 coding DNA: TGTGCCAGCTCACCCCTTCCGCACAGGCGGAACACTGAAGCTTTCTTT. Protein: CASSPLPHRRNTEAFF. Variable domain in full (rest from reference TRBV18 and TRBJ1-1): NAGVMQNPRHLVRRRGQEARLRCSPMKGHSHVYWYRQLPEEGLKFMVYLQKENIIDESGMPKERFSAEFPKEGPSILRIQQVVRGDSAAYFCASSPLPHRRNTEAFFGQGTRLTVV.

This clonotype was seen ten or more times. This chain connects TRBV6-5 to TRBJ2-5, with 7 bases lining up with TRBD2. The junction had 7 bases not matched to a gene; V was cut back by 5 bases and J by 1 base. The CDR3 sequence is 15 residues long. Looked up from germline, CDR1 is MNHEY and CDR2 is SVGAGI. The CDR3 protein is CASSTSATIQETQYF. In nucleotides, the CDR3 is TGTGCCAGCAGTACTAGCGCCACCATCCAAGAGACCCAGTACTTC.

This clonotype has ten or more counts. The J gene is TRBJ1-2, the V gene TRBV20-1, with 8 bases aligning to TRBD1. The CDR3 sequence is 14 residues long. The V segment lost 6 bases and the J segment 0 bases; nucleotides outside the gene matches: 6. Germline V gives CDR1 DFQATT, CDR2 SNEGSKA (reference sequence). In nucleotides, the CDR3 is TGCAGTGCAGATACAGGGGGAACTAACTATGGCTACACCTTC. It specifies CSADTGGTNYGYTF.

This clonotype has at least ten counts. J is TRBJ2-3 and V is TRBV6-1; no clear D. CDR3 length: 14 residues. V shed 3 bases and J shed 2 bases, with 9 bases lying between them. Germline V lookup: CDR1 MNHNS, CDR2 SASEGT. CDR3: CASSDPGNTDTQYF. The DNA for the CDR3 is TGTGCCAGCAGTGACCCGGGCAACACAGATACGCAGTATTTT.

This clonotype was seen only a few times. A much bigger clone sits one base away, suggesting this may be a read error. The V call is TRBV10-3, the J call TRBJ2-1; 10 bases agree with TRBD2. Germline CDR1 reads ENHRY; CDR2 reads SYGVKD. The CDR3 is made up of 14 amino acids. The CDR3 spells CVTQAGGANNEQFF. The CDR3 nucleotides read TGTGTCACACAAGCGGGAGGGGCGAACAATGAGCAGTTCTTC.

The genes are TRBV19 and TRBJ2-4, with 9 bases identical to TRBD1. The CDR3 consists of 17 residues. With V trimmed by 3 bases and J by 8 bases, 14 bases remained unmatched. Germline lookup yields CDR1 LNHDA and CDR2 SQIVND (reference sequence). CDR3 residues: CASSILQGAQVSDIQYF. Written as DNA, the CDR3 is TGTGCCAGTAGTATCCTACAGGGGGCGCAAGTATCGGACATTCAGTACTTC.

This clonotype was picked up one time. It may be a read error: a sequence one base away is much more abundant. A read error is likely, as this CDR3 ends without the conserved phenylalanine or tryptophan. V is TRBV9 and J is TRBJ2-7; TRBD2 matches at 9 bases. J lost 7 bases, V lost 3 bases, and 14 bases had no gene match. The CDR3 runs to 16 residues. Germline V gives CDR1 SGDLS, CDR2 YYNGEE. The CDR3 bases are TGTGCCAGCAGCGCCGACTTGACTAGCGGCGTGGGGGAGCAGTACCTC. Its translation is CASSADLTSGVGEQYL.

With regard to this clonotype: This could be a read error, since a much larger clone is one nucleotide away. The V call is TRBV27, the J call TRBJ2-1; 11 bases are a match to TRBD1. This CDR3 is built from 12 residues. V lost 10 bases and J lost 13; bases outside the gene matches: 9. Germline CDR1 is MNHEY and CDR2 is SMNVEV (reference sequence). CDR3 protein: CANRWTGGPQFF. The CDR3 bases are TGTGCCAACAGGTGGACAGGGGGCCCCCAGTTCTTC.

This clonotype was seen at least ten times. The chain joins TRBV20-1 to TRBJ1-2; D gene ambiguous. Per germline, CDR1 DFQATT and CDR2 SNEGSKA (reference sequence). Trimming shortened V by 7 bases and J by 5 bases, and 11 bases separated the two germline ends. The CDR3 has 11 amino acids. The chain's CDR3 is CSVAYIYGYTF. Here the CDR3 DNA reads TGCAGTGTAGCCTACATTTATGGCTACACCTTC.

This clonotype was seen ten or more times. This chain uses TRBV5-1 with TRBJ2-7; TRBD1 matches at 7 bases. The V segment lost 4 bases and the J segment 5 bases; nucleotides outside the gene matches: 6. The CDR3 has 13 amino acids. Germline V gives CDR1 SGHRS, CDR2 YFSETQ. The CDR3 bases are TGCGCCAGCAGCGAGACAGGGAACGACGAGCAGTACTTC. Its translation: CASSETGNDEQYF. The full variable domain, its missing parts supplied by reference TRBV5-1 and TRBJ2-7, is KAGVTQTPRYLIKTRGQQVTLSCSPISGHRSVSWYQQTPGQGLQFLFEYFSETQRNKGNFPGRFSGRQFSNSRSEMNVSTLELGDSALYLCASSETGNDEQYFGPGTRLTVT.

The gene calls are TRBV7-8 and TRBJ1-2, with D perhaps TRBD1 (5 bases). The V end was cut by 3 bases, the J end by 8 bases, with 13 bases between. Germline CDR1 is SGHVS and CDR2 is FQNEAQ. The CDR3 is 13 residues long. CDR3 coding DNA: TGTGCCAGCAGCTTGCAGGGTCTCTGGGGCTACACCTTC. As protein: CASSLQGLWGYTF.

This clonotype came up a few times. The genes are TRBV27 and TRBJ1-2; 8 bases match TRBD1. This CDR3 spans 16 amino acids. The germline CDR1 and CDR2 sequences are MNHEY and SMNVEV (reference sequence). Trimming cost V 7 bases and J 0 bases; bases outside gene matches: 10. The CDR3 sequence is CASTAQGAPSNYGYTF. The CDR3 DNA reads TGTGCCAGCACCGCTCAGGGGGCCCCCTCTAACTATGGCTACACCTTC.

The chain carries TRBV29-1 and TRBJ2-5, with 8 bases that match TRBD2. The V gene end was trimmed by 4 bases and the J gene end by 5 bases; junction bases not matched to a gene: 15. Germline assignment: CDR1 SQVTM and CDR2 ANQGSEA. The CDR3 runs 16 residues. CDR3 coding DNA: TGCAGCGTTGCGGTCCGGGGAAGCGGGAGAGAGGAGACCCAGTACTTC. Protein: CSVAVRGSGREETQYF.

Comment on this clonotype: This sequence may be a read error, since a much larger clone differs from it by one base. The chain joins TRBV2 to TRBJ1-1; no reliable D call. The CDR3 consists of 13 residues. Looked up from germline, CDR1 is SNHLY and CDR2 is FYNNEI. CDR3 DNA: TGTGTCAGCAGCGACGGTGTGAACACTGAAGCTTTCTTT. Protein: CVSSDGVNTEAFF.

This clonotype was observed a handful of times. The chain has TRBV6-5 and TRBJ1-2, with D possibly being TRBD1 (5 bases). The V end was cut by 2 bases, the J end by 4 bases, with 11 bases between. Germline V lookup: CDR1 MNHEY, CDR2 SVGAGI. CDR3 length: 14 amino acids. As DNA, the CDR3 is TGTGCCAGCAGTTACGGCGCAGGGCTCTATGGCTACACCTTC. Amino acid sequence: CASSYGAGLYGYTF.

This clonotype was seen many times. The chain combines TRBV2 with TRBJ2-5, with 13 nucleotides matching TRBD2. V trimming: 6 bases; J trimming: 2 bases; junction bases outside the gene matches: 3. The CDR3 length is 15 residues. Germline CDR1 SNHLY, CDR2 FYNNEI. The CDR3 is CASSQGLAGQETQYF. The CDR3 region has the DNA TGTGCCAGCAGCCAGGGACTAGCGGGGCAAGAGACCCAGTACTTC.

The chain joins TRBV15 to TRBJ2-2; weak D call: TRBD1 (6 bases). CDR1 and CDR2 (germline): LNHNV, YYDKDF (reference sequence). V dropped 5 bases and J dropped 5 bases, with 12 bases sitting between them. CDR3 size: 14 residues. CDR3 DNA: TGTGCCACCAGCCCTACAACAGGGACCGGGGAGCTGTTTTTT. Translating gives CATSPTTGTGELFF.

To note about this clonotype: Possible read error: a much larger clone is one base away. In this CDR3 the conserved last residue, phenylalanine or tryptophan, is missing, so a read error is likely. The chain carries TRBV30 and TRBJ1-2; D not resolved. Germline V lookup: CDR1 GTSNPN, CDR2 SVGIG (reference sequence). The CDR3 sequence is 15 residues long. Trimming removed 4 bases at V and 4 bases at J, with 19 bases between. The CDR3 DNA follows: TGTGCCTGGACTCGATCCCTTATAACTGGCTATGGCTACACCTCC. As protein: CAWTRSLITGYGYTS.

The V call is TRBV5-1, the J call TRBJ2-5; 9 bases fit TRBD1. V shed 1 base, J shed 6 bases, and the junction held 4 bases outside the gene matches. The CDR3 spans 14 residues. CDR1 SGHRS and CDR2 YFSETQ come from the germline V gene. In DNA, the CDR3 is TGCGCCAGCAGCTTGACGGGACAGGGAAAGACCCAGTACTTC. This encodes CASSLTGQGKTQYF. The full variable domain, in which reference TRBV5-1 and TRBJ2-5 provide the parts outside the CDR3, is KAGVTQTPRYLIKTRGQQVTLSCSPISGHRSVSWYQQTPGQGLQFLFEYFSETQRNKGNFPGRFSGRQFSNSRSEMNVSTLELGDSALYLCASSLTGQGKTQYFGPGTRLLVL.

In the case of this clonotype: A much more abundant neighbour one base away suggests this may be a read error. The chain recombines TRBV6-5 with TRBJ2-7; 7 nucleotides agree with TRBD2. This CDR3 region has 11 residues. The V gene's germline CDR1 is MNHEY and CDR2 SVGAGI. In nucleotides, the CDR3 is TGTGCCAGCAGTTACCTAGCGGAGCGGTACTTC. Translated: CASSYLAERYF.

The table lists this clonotype with many counts. The rearrangement uses TRBV28 and TRBJ1-2, with D uncertain. The CDR3 loop spans 16 amino acids. Per germline, CDR1 MDHEN and CDR2 SYDVKM. With 4 bases removed from V and 8 bases from J, the gap between germline ends came to 23 bases. CDR3 DNA: TGTGCCAGCAGTTCCCAAGAACCTCATTGGGTGGGCGGCTACACCTTC. This sequence encodes CASSSQEPHWVGGYTF.

In its sample, this clonotype was seen many times. The V call is TRBV7-8, the J call TRBJ1-2; D not certain. This CDR3 region has 13 residues. Trimming cost V 5 bases and J 4 bases, with 11 bases left between them. Germline CDR1 SGHVS, CDR2 FQNEAQ. CDR3 in amino acids: CASSIVGSYGYTF. The CDR3 region has the DNA TGTGCCAGCAGCATTGTCGGAAGCTATGGCTACACCTTC.

This clonotype was counted at least ten times. The chain recombines TRBV11-2 with TRBJ2-4, with 15 bases matching TRBD2. The CDR3 length is 20 residues. The V gene's germline CDR1 is SGHAT and CDR2 FQNNGV. Trimming removed 1 base from V and 1 base from J; junction bases left unmatched: 8. CDR3 amino acids: CASSLGGLAGGPTAKNIQYF. CDR3 DNA: TGTGCCAGCAGCTTAGGAGGACTAGCGGGAGGGCCGACCGCCAAAAACATTCAGTACTTC.

This clonotype came up many times. This rearrangement joins TRBV12-3 or TRBV12-4 to TRBJ2-1; 9 bases align to TRBD2. The trim removed 7 bases at V and 3 bases at J, leaving 10 bases unmatched. The CDR3 sequence is 16 residues long. CDR3 residues: CASTALGLAHYNEQFF. CDR3 coding DNA: TGTGCCAGCACCGCCCTCGGACTAGCGCACTACAATGAGCAGTTCTTC.

The rearrangement uses TRBV5-4 and TRBJ1-5; D gene ambiguous. CDR1 and CDR2 from the germline V gene are SGHNT and YYREEE (reference sequence). This CDR3 has 14 amino acids. V was shortened by 4 bases and J by 5 bases, with 13 bases between the two germline ends. CDR3 sequence (DNA): TGTGCCAGCAGCCCCGGGCTCGGGGATCAGCCCCAGCATTTT. This sequence encodes CASSPGLGDQPQHF.

There are many counts of this clonotype. V and J are TRBV27 and TRBJ2-1; 7 bases fit TRBD2. Germline V gives CDR1 MNHEY, CDR2 SMNVEV (reference sequence). Trimming removed 5 bases from V and 4 bases from J; junction bases left unmatched: 11. CDR3 size: 16 residues. The CDR3 here is CASSPTGTKLYNEQFF. CDR3 bases: TGTGCCAGCAGTCCCACCGGGACTAAATTATACAATGAGCAGTTCTTC.